The rows below give T cell receptor beta chains drawn from one sample of a study of OX40 agonist ivuxolimab in advanced cancers. The table came from immunoSEQ multiplex PCR; TCRdb's copy has only in-frame clones and leaves some out. The repertoire has tens of thousands of clones, around 90% of them found once; the top ten carry 11%. This sample comprised CD4+ or CD8+ T cells sorted from blood, obtained in a trial of the OX40 agonist ivuxolimab. These receptors all stem from an adult with an advanced solid tumor such as melanoma, head and neck, liver or kidney cancer. The CDR3 runs from the conserved cysteine through the conserved F or W. D genes are given only for firm matches. Clone size is shown for a subset of rows, as once, few, many or a class of expanded clone.

j_call,clone_size,v_call,d_call,cdr3_nt,cdr3_aa
TRBJ1-1,NA,TRBV30,NA,TGTGCCTGGAGCGTAGGGGAGGACACTGAAGCTTTCTTT,CAWSVGEDTEAFF
TRBJ1-5,NA,TRBV27,NA,TGTGCCAGCAACTTTGGGGGTAGCAATCAGCCCCAGCATTTT,CASNFGGSNQPQHF
TRBJ1-1,NA,TRBV5-6,NA,TGTGCCAGCAGCTTGCAATCAGGGAAGAACACTGAAGCTTTCTTT,CASSLQSGKNTEAFF
TRBJ2-7,once,TRBV5-6,TRBD2,TGTGCCAGCAGCTTTTATGAGCGGGGGTACGAGCAGTACTTC,CASSFYERGYEQYF
TRBJ2-5,NA,TRBV7-9,TRBD2,TGTGCCAGCAGCCCCCCACTAGCGATCAGAGGTACGGAGACCCAGTACTTC,CASSPPLAIRGTETQYF
TRBJ2-7,NA,TRBV11-2,TRBD1,TGTGCCAGCAGCTTTGGACAGGGCGGCTACGAGCAGTACTTC,CASSFGQGGYEQYF
TRBJ2-5,once,TRBV7-9,NA,TGTGCCAGCAGCTCCCTGGGGTGGGAGACCCAGTACTTC,CASSSLGWETQYF
TRBJ1-3,NA,TRBV29-1,NA,TGCAGCGTTGAACCAGGGTCATCCGGAAACACCATATATTTT,CSVEPGSSGNTIYF
TRBJ2-1,NA,TRBV27,TRBD2,TGTGCCAGCAGCCGACTAGCGGTTAGGGATGAGCAGTTCTTC,CASSRLAVRDEQFF
TRBJ1-3,NA,TRBV7-6,TRBD1,TGTGCCAGCGTACCTGACAGGGGTGCAGACACCATATATTTT,CASVPDRGADTIYF
TRBJ2-1,few,TRBV9,TRBD2,TGTGCCAGCAGTCTAGCGGGAGCGTACAATGAGCAGTTCTTC,CASSLAGAYNEQFF
TRBJ2-3,NA,TRBV11-2,NA,TGTGCCAGCAGCTTATCGGGGGGCCTCACAGATACGCAGTATTTT,CASSLSGGLTDTQYF
TRBJ2-3,NA,TRBV5-4,TRBD1,TGTGCCAGCAGCTTTTACAGGGGTGCAGATACGCAGTATTTT,CASSFYRGADTQYF
TRBJ2-7,NA,TRBV7-9,NA,TGTGCCAGCAGCTTAAGAGCCCCGGATTACGAGCAGTACTTC,CASSLRAPDYEQYF
TRBJ2-7,NA,TRBV29-1,TRBD2,TGCAGCACATCAACTAGCGGATCCTACGAGCAGTACTTC,CSTSTSGSYEQYF
TRBJ1-4,NA,TRBV2,NA,TGTGCCAGCAGTGAAGGTGAAGGGGCTAATGAAAAACTGTTTTTT,CASSEGEGANEKLFF
TRBJ2-3,NA,TRBV7-9,TRBD2,TGTGCCAGCAGCTTTGGCGGGGGGGCCATCCTAAACACAGATACGCAGTATTTT,CASSFGGGAILNTDTQYF
TRBJ1-1,NA,TRBV19,NA,TGTGCCAGTAGTATAAGGGGGTCCCCTGAAGCTTTCTTT,CASSIRGSPEAFF
TRBJ2-7,NA,TRBV6-1,TRBD1,TGTGCCAGCAACCGCAGGGGGTCCTCCTACGAGCAGTACTTC,CASNRRGSSYEQYF
TRBJ2-7,NA,TRBV6-1,NA,TGTGCCAGCAGTGAGAATCTTTCCCACGAGCAGTACTTC,CASSENLSHEQYF
TRBJ1-2,NA,TRBV10-3,TRBD1,TGTGCCATCAGTGAAGACCGACAGGGTTGGGGTTTTGGCTACACCTTC,CAISEDRQGWGFGYTF
TRBJ2-2,NA,TRBV27,TRBD1,TGTGCCAGCAGTTTATGGGGGCCCGGACAGGGGTATTCCGGGGAGCTGCTTTTT,CASSLWGPGQGYSGELLF
TRBJ2-7,NA,TRBV5-4,TRBD1,TGTGCCAGCAGCTCCGGGACAGGGACCTACGAGCAGTACTTC,CASSSGTGTYEQYF
TRBJ1-4,NA,TRBV18,NA,TGTGCCAGCTCACCACCGGGCAGCCCTGAAAAACTGTTTTTT,CASSPPGSPEKLFF
TRBJ2-2,NA,TRBV11-2,NA,TGTGCCAGCAGCCCAAGGGGGGGACGGGGGAACACCGGGGAGCTGTTTTTT,CASSPRGGRGNTGELFF
TRBJ2-7,once,TRBV27,NA,TGTGCCAGCAGCCCGCTGGACACATCTACCTACGAGCAGTACTTC,CASSPLDTSTYEQYF
TRBJ2-2,many,TRBV7-9,TRBD1,TGTGCCAGCAGCTCAGTACCGGGACAGGGCCCGAAAGGGGAGCTGTTTTTT,CASSSVPGQGPKGELFF